The 14 T cell receptor beta chains listed next were all sequenced from one sample in a study of T cell responses to AZD1222 COVID-19 vaccine. The assay was immunoSEQ multiplex PCR, and TCRdb's table has in-frame clones only and misses some. This table has more than 80,000 clones, roughly 90% appearing once. The sequences come from peripheral blood, collected on day 0 of AZD1222 vaccination. These receptors came from an adult in good health.

The chain combines TRBV3-1 (or the pseudogene TRBV3-2) with TRBJ2-1; D unresolved. Trimming cost V 2 bases and J 8 bases, with 4 bases left between them. Germline V CDR1 and CDR2: LGHDT, YNNKEL (reference sequence). The CDR3 spans 11 residues. The CDR3: CASSQPYEQFF. The CDR3 coding sequence is TGTGCCAGCAGCCAACCGTATGAGCAGTTCTTC.

The V call is TRBV24-1, the J call TRBJ1-5; TRBD1 aligns across 9 bases. J lost 4 bases, V lost 4 bases, and 7 bases had no gene match. CDR3 length: 16 amino acids. The germline V gene has CDR1 KGHDR and CDR2 SFDVKD. Here the CDR3 DNA reads TGTGCCACCAGTGACAACGGACAGGGGCCTAATCAGCCCCAGCATTTT. This codes for CATSDNGQGPNQPQHF.

V is TRBV6-4 and J is TRBJ2-1; 12 bases fit TRBD2. Germline lookup yields CDR1 MRHNA and CDR2 SNTAGT. Losses at the gene ends were 6 bases for V and 3 bases for J; bases not matched to a gene: 6. CDR3 length: 16 residues. This CDR3 reads CASSPLTSGSYNEQFF. DNA for the CDR3: TGTGCCAGCAGCCCACTGACTAGCGGGAGCTACAATGAGCAGTTCTTC.

This sequence joins TRBV7-2 and TRBJ2-4; maybe TRBD1 (5 bases). The ends were cut back, 2 bases at V and 8 bases at J, with 7 bases in the middle. From germline, CDR1 is SGHTA and CDR2 FQGNSA. The CDR3 loop spans 12 amino acids. The CDR3 nucleotides are TGTGCCAGCAGCTTATTAGGGGACATTCAGTACTTC. Protein sequence: CASSLLGDIQYF.

The chain employs TRBV4-1 and TRBJ1-2; D is ambiguous. The CDR3 extends over 14 amino acids. Per the germline V gene, CDR1 is MGHRA and CDR2 is YSYEKL. With 3 bases removed from V and 8 bases from J, the gap between germline ends came to 16 bases. The CDR3 coding sequence is TGCGCCAGCAGCCAGGGCAGGCCGGCGGTCGGCTACACCTTC. The encoded protein is CASSQGRPAVGYTF.

This chain joins TRBV6-5 and TRBJ1-5; possible D gene TRBD1, 5 bases. Germline V gene sequence: CDR1 MNHEY, CDR2 SVGAGI. Trimming removed 0 bases at V and 3 bases at J, with 9 bases between. CDR3 length: 15 amino acids. CDR3 protein: CASSYSGGDNQPQHF. The CDR3 nucleotides read TGTGCCAGCAGTTACTCTGGGGGGGACAATCAGCCCCAGCATTTT.

In its sample, this clone was seen once. The CDR3 sequence is CASSLGGRDTGELFF. In nucleotides, the CDR3 is TGCGCCAGCAGCTTGGGGGGCCGGGACACCGGGGAGCTGTTTTTT. V gene TRBV5-1 combines with J gene TRBJ2-2; possible D gene TRBD1, 5 bases. The germline gives CDR1 SGHRS, CDR2 YFSETQ. The CDR3 has 15 amino acids. Trimming stripped 0 bases from V and 3 bases from J, with 9 bases between.

This chain links TRBV5-6 with TRBJ1-4, with D possibly matching TRBD1 (6 bases). The CDR3 spans 15 residues. Trimming pared 4 bases from V and 6 bases from J, leaving 16 bases between. Looked up from germline, CDR1 is SGHDT and CDR2 is YYEEEE. The CDR3 spells CASSIRQAGHEKLFF. In DNA, the CDR3 is TGTGCCAGCAGCATCCGACAGGCCGGGCATGAAAAACTGTTTTTT. The full variable domain, completed using reference TRBV5-6 and TRBJ1-4, is DAGVTQSPTHLIKTRGQQVTLRCSPKSGHDTVSWYQQALGQGPQFIFQYYEEEERQRGNFPDRFSGHQFPNYSSELNVNALLLGDSALYLCASSIRQAGHEKLFFGSGTQLSVL.

The chain has TRBV19 and TRBJ1-4; D is perhaps TRBD1 (5 bases). The CDR3 consists of 16 residues. Germline V gene data show CDR1 as LNHDA and CDR2 as SQIVND (reference sequence). With 4 bases removed from V and 2 bases from J, the gap between germline ends came to 14 bases. CDR3 loop: CASSKTAGITNEKLFF. CDR3 nucleotide sequence: TGTGCCAGTAGTAAGACAGCGGGCATTACTAATGAAAAACTGTTTTTT.

The J gene is TRBJ1-2, the V gene TRBV18; D not certain. Germline CDR1 reads KGHSH; CDR2 reads LQKENI. The V gene lost 6 bases and the J gene lost 4 bases, with 15 bases spanning the gap. CDR3 size: 14 residues. DNA for the CDR3: TGTGCCAGCTCCCCCCCGGCGGCCGGCTATGGCTACACCTTC. Protein product: CASSPPAAGYGYTF.

Here the CDR3 DNA reads TGTGCCAGCAGTTATTGGACAGGGCCTTATGGCTACACCTTC. It encodes CASSYWTGPYGYTF. This rearrangement joins TRBV6-2 or TRBV6-3 to TRBJ1-2; TRBD1 agrees at 8 bases. V lost 3 bases to trimming and J lost 5 bases; unmatched junction nucleotides: 5. The CDR3 sequence is 14 residues long. From germline, CDR1 is MNHEY and CDR2 SVGEGT.

The chain employs TRBV7-9 and TRBJ2-3, with 10 bases aligning to TRBD1. Unmatched junction bases numbered 3, after V lost 5 bases and J lost 4 bases. The germline V gene has CDR1 SEHNR and CDR2 FQNEAQ (reference sequence). The CDR3 is made up of 14 amino acids. The CDR3 region is CASSPTGGPDTQYF. As DNA, the CDR3 is TGTGCCAGCAGCCCGACAGGGGGCCCAGATACGCAGTATTTT.

The chain joins TRBV27 to TRBJ1-6; no clear D. CDR1 is MNHEY and CDR2 is SMNVEV in the germline V gene (reference sequence). The length of the CDR3 is 15 residues. V shed 2 bases and J shed 1 base, with 6 bases lying between them. The CDR3 protein is CASSLGQSYNSPLHF. CDR3 in DNA: TGTGCCAGCAGTTTAGGGCAGTCCTATAATTCACCCCTCCACTTT.

The chain carries TRBV2 and TRBJ1-5, with D uncertain. V lost 7 bases, J lost 11 bases, and 18 bases lay in between. The CDR3 length is 13 residues. CDR1 is SNHLY and CDR2 is FYNNEI in the germline V gene. The chain's CDR3 is CASNHEVDQAQHF. CDR3 coding DNA: TGTGCCAGCAACCATGAGGTGGACCAGGCCCAGCATTTT.